Listed below are T cell receptor beta chains from one sample, sequenced in a study of blood T cell repertoires in COVID-19. Assay used: immunoSEQ multiplex PCR; TCRdb lists only in-frame clones, some missing. The sample consists of nearly 85,000 clones, around 83% of them appearing once. The source material was peripheral blood. These receptor sequences come from a woman aged 60-70 years with acute or convalescent COVID-19. Each CDR3 is given with its conserved first and last residue. The order of the fields is CDR3 length, V gene, J gene, clone size, D gene, CDR3 DNA, CDR3 protein. The D gene is left open where the match is weak. Size is stated for part of the rows, as once, few or many counts, or as a class when the clone is expanded.

>18|TRBV24-1|TRBJ1-5|.|TRBD1
TGTGCCACCAGTGATGCCGGGACAGGGATCGGAAGCAATCAGCCCCAGCATTTT
CATSDAGTGIGSNQPQHF
>12|TRBV3-1/TRBV3-2|TRBJ1-2|.|.
TGTGCCAGCAGCGTCGACAGAAGAGGCTACACCTTC
CASSVDRRGYTF
>15|TRBV7-6|TRBJ2-3|.|.
TGTGCCAGCAGCTTAGGACAGGCTACCACAGATACGCAGTATTTT
CASSLGQATTDTQYF
>15|TRBV9|TRBJ2-7|.|.
TGTGCCAGCAGCGTAGACGGCCATTCTAGTTCCGAGCAGTACTTC
CASSVDGHSSSEQYF
>14|TRBV15|TRBJ1-3|.|.
TGTGCCACCCAGGACAGATTCTCTGGAAACACCATATATTTT
CATQDRFSGNTIYF
>14|TRBV5-4|TRBJ2-1|.|.
TGTGCCAGCAGCCCCGGGAGCTCCTACAATGAGCAGTTCTTC
CASSPGSSYNEQFF
>16|TRBV5-1|TRBJ2-5|.|TRBD2
TGCGCCAGCAGCTATGGACTAGCGGGAGGAAGAGAGACCCAGTACTTC
CASSYGLAGGRETQYF
>16|TRBV10-3|TRBJ2-1|.|TRBD2
TGTGCCATGCGAAGCGAAGCGGGAGGACCCTACAATGAGCAGTTCTTC
CAMRSEAGGPYNEQFF
>18|TRBV4-3|TRBJ2-5|.|.
TGCGCCAGCAGCCAAGATGAGTGGTGGGGCCGTAATCGGGAGACCCAGTACTTC
CASSQDEWWGRNRETQYF
>14|TRBV19|TRBJ1-2|.|.
TGTGCCAGTAGTTTACAGAGAGCTAACTATGGCTACACCTTC
CASSLQRANYGYTF
>15|TRBV5-1|TRBJ2-3|.|TRBD2
TGCGCCAGCAGCTTGTTTAGCGGGAGCACAGATACGCAGTATTTT
CASSLFSGSTDTQYF
>14|TRBV9|TRBJ1-5|.|TRBD1
TGTGCCAGCAGCGTAAGGCAGGGGGTCGGCCCCCAGCATTTT
CASSVRQGVGPQHF
>15|TRBV6-5|TRBJ1-2|.|TRBD1
TGTGCCAGCAGTCGACCGGGACAGGGGCTGTATGGCTACACCTTC
CASSRPGQGLYGYTF
>12|TRBV5-5|TRBJ2-7|.|TRBD2
TGTGCCAGCCAAGCGGGATCCTACGAGCAGTACTTC
CASQAGSYEQYF
>14|TRBV6-1|TRBJ1-5|.|TRBD1
TGTGCCAGCAGTGAAGTACAGGGGAGTCAGCCCCAGCATTTT
CASSEVQGSQPQHF
>11|TRBV6-5|TRBJ2-3|.|.
TGTGCCAGCTCTCCCTTAAATACGCAGTATTTT
CASSPLNTQYF
>13|TRBV6-5|TRBJ1-1|.|.
TGTGCCAGCAGTTACTCCGGGGGGGGGCAAGCTTTCTTT
CASSYSGGGQAFF
>14|TRBV14|TRBJ2-5|.|.
TGTGCCAGCAGCCGCCGGGACTTCCAAGAGACCCAGTACTTC
CASSRRDFQETQYF
>14|TRBV10-1|TRBJ2-5|.|.
TGCGCCAGCAGTGAGAGCATGAGCGGGGAGACCCAGTACTTC
CASSESMSGETQYF
>15|TRBV11-2|TRBJ2-2|.|.
TGTGCCAGCAGCTCTTCAACAGGGATCACCGGGGAGCTGTTTTTT
CASSSSTGITGELFF
>11|TRBV30|TRBJ2-2|once|.
TGTGCCTGGAGTCAGCGCGGGGAGCTGTTTTTT
CAWSQRGELFF
>14|TRBV7-9|TRBJ1-6|.|.
TGTGCCAGCAGCTTAGATGGCCAGAATTCACCCCTCCACTTT
CASSLDGQNSPLHF
>16|TRBV2|TRBJ1-5|.|.
TGTGCCAGCACTCGAGGGCCCCCGGAGAGCAATCAGCCCCAGCATTTT
CASTRGPPESNQPQHF
>17|TRBV24-1|TRBJ1-5|.|.
TGTGCCACCAGTTTGCAGGGCACAGTAACGATCAATCAGCCCCAGCATTTT
CATSLQGTVTINQPQHF
>15|TRBV7-2|TRBJ1-1|.|TRBD1
TGTGCCAGCAGCTTAGACGGGACAGGGGACACTGAAGCTTTCTTT
CASSLDGTGDTEAFF
>17|TRBV5-1|TRBJ2-5|.|TRBD2
TGCGCCAGCAGCTCCCGGACTAGCGGAGCGATACAAGAGACCCAGTACTTC
CASSSRTSGAIQETQYF
>16|TRBV6-5|TRBJ1-1|.|TRBD1
TGTGCCAGCAGTTACACGGCCTACAGGGGGAACACTGAAGCTTTCTTT
CASSYTAYRGNTEAFF
>15|TRBV30|TRBJ1-5|.|.
TGTGCCTGGAGTCCCGCAACCAGGTTTGGTCAGCCCCAGCATTTT
CAWSPATRFGQPQHF
>15|TRBV7-2|TRBJ1-2|.|.
TGTGCCAGCAGCTTTGGAACCACAGGGAACTATGGCTACACCTTC
CASSFGTTGNYGYTF
>14|TRBV5-4|TRBJ2-1|.|.
TGTGCCAGCAGCCCGAAATACAGCTACAATGAGCAGTTCTTC
CASSPKYSYNEQFF
>16|TRBV12-2|TRBJ1-1|.|.
TGTGCAAGTCGCTCGACTTGGGACAGGGGGAACACTGAAGCTTTCTTT
CASRSTWDRGNTEAFF
>12|TRBV6-2/TRBV6-3|TRBJ1-1|once|.
TGTGCCAGCAGTGACAGCAACACTGAAGCTTTCTTT
CASSDSNTEAFF
>14|TRBV28|TRBJ2-2|.|TRBD1
TGTGCCAGCAGTTTAAGGGGGCCCGGCGGGGAGCTGTTTTTT
CASSLRGPGGELFF
>16|TRBV6-1|TRBJ2-7|.|TRBD1
TGTGCCAGCAGTGAAGGTCGGACAGGAGCCTCCTACGAGCAGTACTTC
CASSEGRTGASYEQYF
>14|TRBV4-2|TRBJ2-2|few|TRBD2
TGTGCCAGCACCCTGGGACTAGCTCACGGGGAGCTGTTTTTT
CASTLGLAHGELFF